This T cell receptor beta chain appears in the sequencing data of a study of T cell responses to AZD1222 COVID-19 vaccine. Study results and caveats: Two AZD1222 administrations were followed by greater Spike-specific TCR breadth and depth. The donor cohort was predominantly white British with a female majority, and clonal diversity may have been underestimated. Spike-spanning, vaccine-associated CD4 TCRs were dominant at 160-218 and 743-854.

The ends were cut back, 4 bases at V and 0 bases at J, with 7 bases in the middle. The CDR3 totals 13 residues. Per germline, CDR1 SGHVS and CDR2 FQNEAQ. Sequenced by immunoSEQ multiplex PCR; TCRdb stores in-frame clones only, minus some. Of 150,000 or so clones listed, 80% to 95% were seen once; the top ten hold around 1.2%. This clone was observed a single time. Its antigen is currently unknown. Sequencing was performed on peripheral blood, taken 28 days after the second AZD1222 dose. The genes are TRBV7-8 and TRBJ2-7, with D uncertain. The TCR sequence derives from an adult who received the AZD1222 COVID-19 vaccine. CDR3 in amino acids: CASSWVVSYEQYF. The DNA of the CDR3 is TGTGCCAGCAGCTGGGTCGTCTCCTACGAGCAGTACTTC.